Listed here are 14 T cell receptor beta chains from one sample, sequenced in a study of CD4+ T cells in melanoma. Sequencing was performed with immunoSEQ multiplex PCR; in TCRdb, only in-frame clones are kept and a portion is missing. The data show 17,000 or so clones, 81% seen once. Sequencing input: cells from a culture (not recorded whether cultured in vitro). These receptors were obtained from a human donor with melanoma.

The rearrangement joins TRBV1 to TRBJ2-5. TRBV1 is a documented pseudogene. The CDR3 runs to 18 residues. Written as DNA, the CDR3 is TGCACCAGCAGCCAAGTTCGGCCGGATTTCGTACGGTGCGAGACCCAGTACTTC. As protein: CTSSQVRPDFVRCETQYF.

This rearrangement joins TRBV5-5 to TRBJ1-2; a weak D match, TRBD1 (5 bases). CDR1 SGHKS and CDR2 YYEKEE come from the germline V gene (reference sequence). V was shortened by 4 bases and J by 0 bases, with 19 bases between the two germline ends. The CDR3 is 17 residues long. The CDR3 region has the DNA TGTGCCAGCAGCGCGAAACCCTCGGGGGTCGCTAACTATGGCTACACCTTC. Translated: CASSAKPSGVANYGYTF.

This chain links TRBV5-1 with TRBJ2-5; 8 bases are a match to TRBD1. Germline V CDR1 and CDR2: SGHRS, YFSETQ. The CDR3 has 14 amino acids. The V segment lost 6 bases and the J segment 1 base; nucleotides outside the gene matches: 5. The CDR3 spells CASTRGTGQETQYF. CDR3 coding DNA: TGCGCCAGCACCCGGGGGACAGGCCAAGAGACCCAGTACTTC.

V and J are TRBV9 and TRBJ1-1, with unresolved D. The CDR3 is made up of 11 amino acids. CDR1 and CDR2 from the germline V gene are SGDLS and YYNGEE. The V gene lost 0 bases and the J gene lost 8 bases, with 5 bases spanning the gap. This CDR3 reads CASSVVEEAFF. Here the CDR3 DNA reads TGTGCCAGCAGCGTAGTAGAAGAAGCTTTCTTT.

This sequence joins TRBV21-1 and TRBJ1-6. TRBV21-1 is labeled a pseudogene. The CDR3 length is 15 residues. In DNA, the CDR3 is TGTGCCAGCAGCAAGACGGACCCTCCTAATTCACCCCTCCACTTT. The encoded protein is CASSKTDPPNSPLHF.

This clone was observed a single time. This chain uses TRBV11-2 with TRBJ2-3, with TRBD1 matching over 7 bases. The CDR3 is 17 amino acids. Trimming took 5 bases from V and 1 from J; bases not matched to a gene: 12. Germline V gene sequence: CDR1 SGHAT, CDR2 FQNNGV. CDR3 sequence reads: CASSRLTLGQRTDTQYF. As DNA, the CDR3 is TGTGCCAGCAGCCGCTTGACCCTGGGACAGCGCACAGATACGCAGTATTTT.

The chain is built from TRBV18 and TRBJ2-7; a possible D gene is TRBD1 (6 bases). The germline V and J ends were trimmed by 6 bases and 5 bases, with 20 bases remaining between them. Germline lookup yields CDR1 KGHSH and CDR2 LQKENI. The CDR3 consists of 15 residues. CDR3 sequence (DNA): TGTGCCAGCTCCGGGACACCCACAGGGAGCGACGAGCAGTACTTC. Protein product: CASSGTPTGSDEQYF.

CDR3 in amino acids: CASGTSLPDTQYF. The DNA of the CDR3 is TGTGCCAGCGGGACTAGTCTTCCAGATACGCAGTATTTT. The chain combines TRBV28 with TRBJ2-3; 8 bases are shared with TRBD2. The V gene's germline CDR1 is MDHEN and CDR2 SYDVKM. The CDR3 spans 13 residues. The V and J ends lost 8 bases and 4 bases, in that order; junction bases with no gene match: 5.

The chain uses TRBV7-8 and TRBJ1-6, with 7 positions matching TRBD1. CDR1 is SGHVS and CDR2 is FQNEAQ in the germline V gene. The CDR3 sequence is 13 residues long. V was clipped by 8 bases and J by 5 bases; unmatched bases: 3. The CDR3, as DNA: TGTGCCAGCGGTGACAGGGATAATTCACCCCTCCACTTT. Its protein is CASGDRDNSPLHF.

The chain combines TRBV29-1 with TRBJ2-3; 7 bases are shared with TRBD2. CDR3 size: 16 residues. The germline gives CDR1 SQVTM, CDR2 ANQGSEA. The V gene end was trimmed by 1 base and the J gene end by 2 bases; junction bases not matched to a gene: 9. This chain's CDR3 is CSVEGGRARLTDTQYF. CDR3 bases: TGCAGCGTTGAAGGAGGGAGGGCTCGACTCACAGATACGCAGTATTTT.

This clone was seen a single time. The J gene is TRBJ2-2, the V gene TRBV7-3; maybe TRBD1 (6 bases). The germline gives CDR1 SGHTA, CDR2 FQGTGA. This CDR3 is 13 amino acids long. Between the trimmed V and J ends, which lost 2 bases and 6 bases, there was a span of 7 bases. The CDR3 sequence: CASSLYRAGELFF. CDR3 coding DNA: TGTGCCAGCAGCTTATACAGGGCCGGGGAGCTGTTTTTT.

The gene calls are TRBV9 and TRBJ2-5, with TRBD2 matching 10 bases. Germline CDR1 SGDLS, CDR2 YYNGEE. The CDR3 is 15 amino acids. V was pared by 3 bases and J by 4 bases, with 6 bases of the junction left unmatched. CDR3 DNA sequence: TGTGCCAGCAGCGCAGCGGGGGGGCCAGGAGAGACCCAGTACTTC. This sequence encodes CASSAAGGPGETQYF. The complete variable domain, with remaining parts taken from reference TRBV9 and TRBJ2-5, reads DSGVTQTPKHLITATGQRVTLRCSPRSGDLSVYWYQQSLDQGLQFLIQYYNGEERAKGNILERFSAQQFPDLHSELNLSSLELGDSALYFCASSAAGGPGETQYFGPGTRLLVL.

The V call is TRBV18, the J call TRBJ1-5; D may be TRBD1 (5 bases). CDR3 length equals 13 residues. Germline CDR1 and CDR2: KGHSH and LQKENI. Trimming left V 6 bases short and J 0 bases short, with 6 bases between. The CDR3 here is CASSQGSNQPQHF. The CDR3 DNA sequence: TGTGCCAGCTCCCAGGGTAGCAATCAGCCCCAGCATTTT. The whole variable domain, filled in from reference TRBV18 and TRBJ1-5, reads NAGVMQNPRHLVRRRGQEARLRCSPMKGHSHVYWYRQLPEEGLKFMVYLQKENIIDESGMPKERFSAEFPKEGPSILRIQQVVRGDSAAYFCASSQGSNQPQHFGDGTRLSIL.

Only one count was recorded for this clone. J is TRBJ1-6 and V is TRBV6-6; D uncertain. V was trimmed by 1 base and J by 10 bases, leaving 11 bases between them. Germline V gene lookup returns CDR1 MNHNY and CDR2 SVGAGI (reference sequence). The CDR3 covers 14 residues. CDR3 nucleotide sequence: TGTGCCAGCAGTTACTTCCCCCTCAGCTCACCCCTCCACTTT. This gives the protein CASSYFPLSSPLHF.